The rows below give T cell receptor beta chains drawn from one sample of a study of blood T cell repertoires in COVID-19. Only in-frame clones appear in the TCRdb table, and some are missing; sequencing was by immunoSEQ multiplex PCR. In the table there are about 90,000 clones, around 85% of which are singletons. Sample: peripheral blood. The receptor set was obtained from an elderly man with active or convalescent COVID-19. Each CDR3 is given with its conserved first and last residue. Each record gives: CDR3 DNA, CDR3 protein, clone size, J gene, V gene, D gene. The D gene is left open where the match is weak. For some rows the clone size is stated as once, few or many, or as a class when expanded; others skip it.

CDR3 DNA: TGTGCCAGCAGATATAGCGGGGGGCATACCGGGGAGCTGTTTTTT
CDR3 protein: CASRYSGGHTGELFF
clone size: once
J gene: TRBJ2-2
V gene: TRBV27
D gene: TRBD2

CDR3 DNA: TGTGCCAGCACCCTCACCGGGGAGCTGTTTTTT
CDR3 protein: CASTLTGELFF
clone size: .
J gene: TRBJ2-2
V gene: TRBV6-5
D gene: .

CDR3 DNA: TGTGCCAGCAGCCTTGGCGGGGGGCTGATTGGCTACACCTTC
CDR3 protein: CASSLGGGLIGYTF
clone size: .
J gene: TRBJ1-2
V gene: TRBV27
D gene: .

CDR3 DNA: TGTGCCAGCAGCCCCCGGGGGGGGTCGGCTGGAAACACCATATATTTT
CDR3 protein: CASSPRGGSAGNTIYF
clone size: .
J gene: TRBJ1-3
V gene: TRBV9
D gene: .

CDR3 DNA: TGCAGCGTGGGACTAGGGGGACAGGGCGGAGGCTACACCTTC
CDR3 protein: CSVGLGGQGGGYTF
clone size: .
J gene: TRBJ1-2
V gene: TRBV29-1
D gene: TRBD1

CDR3 DNA: TGTGCCAGCAGTTTACGGAGCTCTGGAAACACCATATATTTT
CDR3 protein: CASSLRSSGNTIYF
clone size: .
J gene: TRBJ1-3
V gene: TRBV28
D gene: .

CDR3 DNA: TGTGCCAGCAGCCAAGGTAGTAGGCGTGGCAGGAGCACAGATACGCAGTATTTT
CDR3 protein: CASSQGSRRGRSTDTQYF
clone size: .
J gene: TRBJ2-3
V gene: TRBV3-1/TRBV3-2
D gene: .

CDR3 DNA: TGTGCCAGCTCACCCCGACAAACAGATACGCAGTATTTT
CDR3 protein: CASSPRQTDTQYF
clone size: .
J gene: TRBJ2-3
V gene: TRBV18
D gene: .

CDR3 DNA: TGTGCCAGCAGTCTTATCCGGGACAGGGGTGAAAAACTGTTTTTT
CDR3 protein: CASSLIRDRGEKLFF
clone size: .
J gene: TRBJ1-4
V gene: TRBV27
D gene: TRBD1

CDR3 DNA: TGTGCCAGCAGCCCCCAGGGGTTTCGGGGCAATGAGCAGTTCTTC
CDR3 protein: CASSPQGFRGNEQFF
clone size: .
J gene: TRBJ2-1
V gene: TRBV7-6
D gene: .

CDR3 DNA: TGTGCCAGTAGTTCTACAGCCGAGGGGACCCAGTACTTC
CDR3 protein: CASSSTAEGTQYF
clone size: .
J gene: TRBJ2-5
V gene: TRBV19
D gene: .

CDR3 DNA: TGTGCCAGTCGAGGGGGGGGGACCTACGAGCAGTACTTC
CDR3 protein: CASRGGGTYEQYF
clone size: .
J gene: TRBJ2-7
V gene: TRBV12-3/TRBV12-4
D gene: .

CDR3 DNA: TGTGCCAGCAGCCCACTAGCATCATCGGCCGGGGAGCTGTTTTTT
CDR3 protein: CASSPLASSAGELFF
clone size: .
J gene: TRBJ2-2
V gene: TRBV7-6
D gene: .

CDR3 DNA: TGTGCCAGTAGTTCCCTCACCGGGACAGGGAGGGGAGAGACCCAGTACTTC
CDR3 protein: CASSSLTGTGRGETQYF
clone size: .
J gene: TRBJ2-5
V gene: TRBV19
D gene: TRBD1

CDR3 DNA: TGTGCCAGCAGCTTAGAACCGGGACTAACAATGGAGCAGTACTTC
CDR3 protein: CASSLEPGLTMEQYF
clone size: .
J gene: TRBJ2-7
V gene: TRBV11-2
D gene: TRBD2

CDR3 DNA: TGTGCCAGCAGCTTTGGGCTCCCCCGGGATGAAGCTTTCTTT
CDR3 protein: CASSFGLPRDEAFF
clone size: .
J gene: TRBJ1-1
V gene: TRBV7-8
D gene: .

CDR3 DNA: TGTGCCAGTAGTGACAGGGCGCAGGGCACTGAAGCTTTCTTT
CDR3 protein: CASSDRAQGTEAFF
clone size: .
J gene: TRBJ1-1
V gene: TRBV19
D gene: TRBD1

CDR3 DNA: TGCGCCAGCAGCCCCGAGACAGCCACCTACGAGCAGTACTTC
CDR3 protein: CASSPETATYEQYF
clone size: once
J gene: TRBJ2-7
V gene: TRBV5-1
D gene: .

CDR3 DNA: TGTGCCAGCTCACTCCGGGGACAGGGGGACTATGGCTACACCTTC
CDR3 protein: CASSLRGQGDYGYTF
clone size: .
J gene: TRBJ1-2
V gene: TRBV18
D gene: TRBD1

CDR3 DNA: TGTGCCACGCTTCCCACCAGGGACAAGAAAAACATTCAGTACTTC
CDR3 protein: CATLPTRDKKNIQYF
clone size: .
J gene: TRBJ2-4
V gene: TRBV6-5
D gene: .

CDR3 DNA: TGTGCCAGCAGCTTAAGGACCGGGACAGGGTATCCCGGGGAGCTGTTTTTT
CDR3 protein: CASSLRTGTGYPGELFF
clone size: many
J gene: TRBJ2-2
V gene: TRBV7-9
D gene: TRBD1

CDR3 DNA: TGTGCCAGCAGCTCCTCGATGGGGGCAATGCCCTACGAGCAGTACTTC
CDR3 protein: CASSSSMGAMPYEQYF
clone size: .
J gene: TRBJ2-7
V gene: TRBV5-5
D gene: .

CDR3 DNA: TGTGCCAGTAGCTCCACAGGGCAAGTATGGGGAACCGGGGAGCTGTTTTTT
CDR3 protein: CASSSTGQVWGTGELFF
clone size: .
J gene: TRBJ2-2
V gene: TRBV19
D gene: .

CDR3 DNA: TGTGCCAGTAGTTTACAGATGAACACTGAAGCTTTCTTT
CDR3 protein: CASSLQMNTEAFF
clone size: .
J gene: TRBJ1-1
V gene: TRBV19
D gene: .

CDR3 DNA: TGCAGCGTCCAACTGACAGGGGTTGGCACAGATACGCAGTATTTT
CDR3 protein: CSVQLTGVGTDTQYF
clone size: .
J gene: TRBJ2-3
V gene: TRBV29-1
D gene: TRBD1

CDR3 DNA: TGCAGCGTTGATAGGGCTAGCGGGGGGTTCGTAGAGACCCAGTACTTC
CDR3 protein: CSVDRASGGFVETQYF
clone size: once
J gene: TRBJ2-5
V gene: TRBV29-1
D gene: TRBD2

CDR3 DNA: TGTGCCAGCAGCCTCGGGATCAATGAGCAGTTCTTC
CDR3 protein: CASSLGINEQFF
clone size: few
J gene: TRBJ2-1
V gene: TRBV11-2
D gene: .

CDR3 DNA: TGTGCCAGCAGTGAAGAAACAGGGAGCTTTGATGAGCAGTTCTTC
CDR3 protein: CASSEETGSFDEQFF
clone size: medium-sized
J gene: TRBJ2-1
V gene: TRBV6-4
D gene: .

CDR3 DNA: TGTGCCAGCTCATCAACAGGGGCGAGTGTCGATCGTGAAAAACTGTTTTTT
CDR3 protein: CASSSTGASVDREKLFF
clone size: .
J gene: TRBJ1-4
V gene: TRBV18
D gene: TRBD1

CDR3 DNA: TGTGCCAGCAGCCTAGGACAGACAGCTTTCTTT
CDR3 protein: CASSLGQTAFF
clone size: .
J gene: TRBJ1-1
V gene: TRBV7-2
D gene: .

CDR3 DNA: TGTGCCAGTAGGTCAGAACTAGCTTCAGATACGCAGTATTTT
CDR3 protein: CASRSELASDTQYF
clone size: .
J gene: TRBJ2-3
V gene: TRBV19
D gene: .

CDR3 DNA: TGTGCCAGCAGTGTTGCCTGGCCGAACACCGGGGAGCTGTTTTTT
CDR3 protein: CASSVAWPNTGELFF
clone size: .
J gene: TRBJ2-2
V gene: TRBV6-4
D gene: .

CDR3 DNA: TGTGCCATCAGCGTAGCCCGACTAGCGGGGGGGCCAGATACGCAGTATTTT
CDR3 protein: CAISVARLAGGPDTQYF
clone size: .
J gene: TRBJ2-3
V gene: TRBV10-3
D gene: TRBD2

CDR3 DNA: TGTGCCTGGAGGCAGAGAGGGGGGGTGCTTGGCTACACCTTC
CDR3 protein: CAWRQRGGVLGYTF
clone size: .
J gene: TRBJ1-2
V gene: TRBV30
D gene: .

CDR3 DNA: TGTGCCAGCAGCCAGGGCCTCGGTGGCTACACCTTC
CDR3 protein: CASSQGLGGYTF
clone size: .
J gene: TRBJ1-2
V gene: TRBV3-1/TRBV3-2
D gene: .

CDR3 DNA: TGTGCCAGCAGTCCCGGGGTGGGGAGCAATCAGCCCCAGCATTTT
CDR3 protein: CASSPGVGSNQPQHF
clone size: .
J gene: TRBJ1-5
V gene: TRBV6-6
D gene: .

CDR3 DNA: TGTGCCTGGACCTCGCGAGGAGGGTCGGAGACCCAGTACTTC
CDR3 protein: CAWTSRGGSETQYF
clone size: .
J gene: TRBJ2-5
V gene: TRBV30
D gene: .

CDR3 DNA: TGTGCCAGTAGACCCCCGGGACAGGGGTCACCCCTCCACTTT
CDR3 protein: CASRPPGQGSPLHF
clone size: .
J gene: TRBJ1-6
V gene: TRBV19
D gene: TRBD1

CDR3 DNA: TGTGCCAGCAGCACCCGTGGGGGGACAGGGAGAGAAAAACTGTTTTTT
CDR3 protein: CASSTRGGTGREKLFF
clone size: .
J gene: TRBJ1-4
V gene: TRBV7-2
D gene: TRBD1

CDR3 DNA: TGCAGTGCTAGTTCACTATTTGACGGAGCCTACGAGCAGTACTTC
CDR3 protein: CSASSLFDGAYEQYF
clone size: .
J gene: TRBJ2-7
V gene: TRBV20-1
D gene: .

CDR3 DNA: TGTGCCAGCAGCGCCCGACTAGCGGGGGGCTACAATGAGCAGTTCTTC
CDR3 protein: CASSARLAGGYNEQFF
clone size: .
J gene: TRBJ2-1
V gene: TRBV11-2
D gene: TRBD2

CDR3 DNA: TGTGCCAGCGGGACAGGGGGCACAGATACGCAGTATTTT
CDR3 protein: CASGTGGTDTQYF
clone size: .
J gene: TRBJ2-3
V gene: TRBV19
D gene: TRBD1

CDR3 DNA: TGCGCCAGCAGCCAAGAACGGAGAAGCGGGGGGGCAGATACGCAGTATTTT
CDR3 protein: CASSQERRSGGADTQYF
clone size: .
J gene: TRBJ2-3
V gene: TRBV4-3
D gene: TRBD2

CDR3 DNA: TGTGCCAGCAGCTTAGATGCAGGCTCTGGAAACACCATATATTTT
CDR3 protein: CASSLDAGSGNTIYF
clone size: .
J gene: TRBJ1-3
V gene: TRBV7-9
D gene: .

CDR3 DNA: TGTGCCAGCAGTTACTCGGACGGGAGCTCCTACAATGAGCAGTTCTTC
CDR3 protein: CASSYSDGSSYNEQFF
clone size: .
J gene: TRBJ2-1
V gene: TRBV6-6
D gene: .

CDR3 DNA: TGTGCCAGCAGTACAGGACAGGGGTTAAACTATGGCTACACCTTC
CDR3 protein: CASSTGQGLNYGYTF
clone size: .
J gene: TRBJ1-2
V gene: TRBV27
D gene: TRBD1

CDR3 DNA: TGTGCCAGCTCCGCCTACAATGAGCAGTTCTTC
CDR3 protein: CASSAYNEQFF
clone size: .
J gene: TRBJ2-1
V gene: TRBV18
D gene: .

CDR3 DNA: TGTGCCAGCAGCTTAGCTGCGCGGGGCACAGATACGCAGTATTTT
CDR3 protein: CASSLAARGTDTQYF
clone size: .
J gene: TRBJ2-3
V gene: TRBV7-2
D gene: .

CDR3 DNA: TGTGCCACCAGTGAGGACAGGGTTAGTGCGTGGAATTCACCCCTCCACTTT
CDR3 protein: CATSEDRVSAWNSPLHF
clone size: .
J gene: TRBJ1-6
V gene: TRBV24-1
D gene: TRBD1

CDR3 DNA: TGCGCCAGCAGCCGTTCAATCGGGACTAGCGGGGGTCATGAGACCCAGTACTTC
CDR3 protein: CASSRSIGTSGGHETQYF
clone size: .
J gene: TRBJ2-5
V gene: TRBV5-1
D gene: TRBD2

CDR3 DNA: TGTGCCAGCAGCAGGGGGCCACCTTACGAGCAGTACTTC
CDR3 protein: CASSRGPPYEQYF
clone size: .
J gene: TRBJ2-7
V gene: TRBV6-5
D gene: TRBD1

CDR3 DNA: TGCGCCAGCAGCCCCCATGAGGGGAACACTGAAGCTTTCTTT
CDR3 protein: CASSPHEGNTEAFF
clone size: .
J gene: TRBJ1-1
V gene: TRBV4-1
D gene: .

CDR3 DNA: TGTGCCAGCAGCAGAGTTGGTAAAGCTGAAGCTTTCTTT
CDR3 protein: CASSRVGKAEAFF
clone size: .
J gene: TRBJ1-1
V gene: TRBV21-1
D gene: .